This TCR beta chain is from a study of blood T cells in healthy people across ages (dated by TCRdb to about 2015). About the full investigation: In model experiments, template switching captured about one uniquely barcoded TCR beta cDNA molecule for every two T cells. The study measured age-related changes in TCR beta repertoire diversity using deep sequencing normalized with unique cDNA molecular identifiers. To avoid experimental bias, donors of different ages were distributed randomly across sequencing lanes. Two additional independent replicas of 1 million unique cDNA reads from the same blood draw were analyzed for two donors (one aged 18 to 29 and one aged 80 or older). The donors were split into four age groups: young (average roughly 15 years), middle-aged (nearly 40), aged (over 55) and long-lived (approximately 80).

Findings and caveats that apply to the study as a whole: Observed TCR beta diversity per million T cells fell roughly linearly with age, and a significant reduction was already apparent by age approximately 41. Observed TCR beta diversity correlated strongly with the percentage of naive T cells measured by flow cytometry. Because profiling used bulk unsorted PBMCs, naive and antigen-experienced compartments could not be compared conclusively. Estimates of total diversity based on one million sequenced T cells were regarded as lower bounds and as underestimates. Compared with the aged group, the long-lived group had more naive CD4+ T cells, fewer expanded clones and increased TCR diversity, a pattern suggesting age selection. Donor CMV infection status was unknown, potentially confounding age-related changes in expanded clonotypes.

Cut back by 2 bases and 1 base, the V and J ends lie 8 bases apart. From the cysteine up to the phenylalanine, the CDR3 has a length of 13 residues. Left in the record is the CDR3 DNA by itself, 39 bases read in frame from the first base. The germline V gene (reference sequence) specifies DFQATT as CDR1 and SNEGSKA as CDR2. Remarks on this clonotype: The antigen it recognizes is unknown. No qualities accompany the bases; no much larger clone lies one base away.

Donors were a few dozen systemically healthy Caucasian individuals from Russia aged roughly 6 to 95 years. Approximately 10 milliliters of peripheral blood were collected from each donor into EDTA-treated Vacutainer tubes. Ficoll-Paque density-gradient centrifugation was used to isolate PBMCs, with at least 7 million per sample. Trizol reagent was used to extract total RNA from PBMCs, with at least 5.5 micrograms per sample. For every donor, an aliquot of PBMCs went through flow cytometry to measure the percentages of naive CD45RAhigh/CD27high T cells. Libraries were prepared through 5' RACE. Sequencing was performed on an Illumina HiSeq 2500. The second PCR ran for about 6 to 11 cycles and used a J-beta primer mix along with a sample-barcoded 5' primer. Each TCR beta cDNA molecule received a unique molecular identifier from a template-switch 5' adaptor carrying 12 random nucleotides. Each sample yielded at least 2.5 million CDR3-containing paired-end reads. First-strand cDNA was synthesized from all RNA with the Mint cDNA synthesis kit, primed by a TRBC-specific oligonucleotide. After uracil-DNA glycosylase treatment, a first 18-cycle PCR used universal primers M1SS and BC2_uni_R on all cDNA. Concerning the study's data processing: For normalization, 1 million high-quality reads, each with a distinct molecular identifier, were randomly selected from each sample. Reads with shared molecular identifiers were discarded instead of being binned into consensus sequences. MiTCR, set to a Q25 quality threshold and the strictest error-elimination algorithm, was used for CDR3 identification, clonotype clustering and error correction. Lower-bound total TCR beta diversity was estimated with a nonparametric unseen species model using Euler transformation. TCRdb cleaned the public reads at Q25 with fastp, built clones with MiXCR and kept in-frame beta chains. Rows with one shared CDR3 protein collapse into an entry with the most common genes and DNA. The V and J calls and clone size come from TCRdb's table, not from the authors' own analysis. The sample includes around 650,000 distinct CDR3 sequences, with around 32% observed a single time. The ten largest make up 15% of the sample.

The clonotype comes from a woman older than 75 in good health. Donor details come from another sample of the same person, matched by shared clones. The sequenced sample was blood. The V gene is TRBV20-1 and the J gene is TRBJ1-1; the D gene remains uncertain. CDR3 protein: CSARNTPNTEAFF. At the DNA level, the sequence is TGCAGTGCTAGAAACACACCGAACACTGAAGCTTTCTTT.